The rows below give T cell receptor beta chains drawn from one sample of a study of shared clonotypes between healthy human individuals. TCRdb's copy holds only in-frame clones and misses some; the assay was immunoSEQ multiplex PCR. The sample lists roughly 2.6 million clones, approximately 90% occurring once. The sample comprised naive CD4+ T cells sorted from blood. These receptors came from a man between 18 and 29 years old in good health. The CDR3 runs from the conserved cysteine through the conserved F or W. A D gene is named only where the DNA matches it firmly. Rows give clone size only sometimes, using once, few, many, or a class for an expanded clone.

v_gene	j_gene	d_gene	abundance	CDR3nt	CDR3aa
TRBV27	TRBJ2-7	-	-	TGTGCCAGCAGTGCCGAGATTAGCGGAACCTACGAGCAGTACTTC	CASSAEISGTYEQYF
TRBV7-9	TRBJ2-3	-	-	TGTGCCAGCACCCCGCTGTATTTT	CASTPLYF
TRBV7-9	TRBJ1-5	-	-	TGTGCCAGCAGCCAGACAGACTTGTTACAGCCCCAGCATTTT	CASSQTDLLQPQHF
TRBV15	TRBJ2-1	TRBD2	-	TGTGCCACCAGCAGAGATCTAGCGGGAGGGAATGAGCAGTTCTTC	CATSRDLAGGNEQFF
TRBV30	TRBJ2-3	TRBD1	-	TGTGCCTGGAGTAGTCCCGGGACAGGGAATACGCAGTATTTT	CAWSSPGTGNTQYF
TRBV18	TRBJ2-7	-	-	TGTGCCAGCGCTGAGGGGCTCTCCTACGAGCAGTACTTC	CASAEGLSYEQYF
TRBV18	TRBJ2-3	TRBD2	-	TGTGCCAGCTCACGGACTAGCGGGGGCGCAGATACGCAGTATTTT	CASSRTSGGADTQYF
TRBV6-6	TRBJ2-7	-	-	TGTGCCAGCAGTTACGGAACAGAGCGAGCCTACGAGCAGTACTTC	CASSYGTERAYEQYF
TRBV7-3	TRBJ2-1	TRBD1	-	TGTGCCAGCAGCTCTCAGGGGGATGAGCAGTTCTTC	CASSSQGDEQFF
TRBV2	TRBJ2-3	TRBD1	-	TGTGCCAGCAGCGTGACAGGGGTTGGCACAGATACGCAGTATTTT	CASSVTGVGTDTQYF
TRBV30	TRBJ2-6	-	-	TGTGCCTGGATCCTACATCAGGGGCCTGGGGCCAACGTCCTGACTTTC	CAWILHQGPGANVLTF
TRBV30	TRBJ2-7	-	-	TGTGCCGGATTGCGCGGACAGTACTACGAGCAGTACTTC	CAGLRGQYYEQYF
TRBV4-1	TRBJ1-1	-	-	TGCGCCAGCAGCCAAGTTTCCCCCGGGATAAGGGTCACTGAAGCTTTCTTT	CASSQVSPGIRVTEAFF
TRBV21-1	TRBJ1-2	-	-	TGTGCCAGCATCGATACAGGGGCAGGCGGCTACACCTTC	CASIDTGAGGYTF
TRBV7-2	TRBJ1-6	-	-	TGTGCCAGCAGCTGGGGGTCCGTGCTGAATTCACCCCTCCACTTT	CASSWGSVLNSPLHF
TRBV7-9	TRBJ2-7	TRBD1	-	TGTGCCAGCAGCTTACCTAGGACAGGGGGCCCTTACGAGCAGTACTTC	CASSLPRTGGPYEQYF
TRBV25-1	TRBJ1-1	-	-	TGTGCCAGCAGTGTTCCAGGGGCGGCCACTGAAGCTTTCTTT	CASSVPGAATEAFF
TRBV19	TRBJ2-4	TRBD2	once	TGTGCCAGTAGTAATCCAGCGGGAGGGGCCAAAAACATTCAGTACTTC	CASSNPAGGAKNIQYF
TRBV5-1	TRBJ1-4	TRBD1	-	TGCGCCAGCAGCGGGGGACAGGGAGAAAAACTGTTTTTT	CASSGGQGEKLFF
TRBV6-5	TRBJ1-4	-	-	TGTGCCAGCAGTTACTCGACCGGGACACACGGAAAACTGTTTTTT	CASSYSTGTHGKLFF
TRBV5-1	TRBJ2-5	TRBD2	-	TGCGCCAGCCGCCCGGGGGGGAGTGGAGAGACCCAGTACTTC	CASRPGGSGETQYF
TRBV5-6	TRBJ2-5	-	-	TGTGCCAGCAGCTTCCCTCAGGCCTTGGAGACCCAGTACTTC	CASSFPQALETQYF
TRBV11-2	TRBJ2-3	TRBD1	-	TGTGCCAGCAGCTTAGATCATCGGACAGGGTGGACAGATACGCAGTATTTT	CASSLDHRTGWTDTQYF
TRBV11-2	TRBJ1-3	-	once	TGTGCCAGCAGCTTGGAGGGGGTTACCGGAAACACCATATATTTT	CASSLEGVTGNTIYF
TRBV10-3	TRBJ2-7	TRBD2	-	TGTGCCATCAGTGAGTCGTCTAGCGGAGTCGGCGAGCAGTACTTC	CAISESSSGVGEQYF
TRBV9	TRBJ2-6	-	-	TGTGCCAGCATGAAGGCTGGGGCCAACGTCCTGACTTTC	CASMKAGANVLTF
TRBV28	TRBJ2-3	TRBD2	-	TGTGCCAGCAGTTCAGTAGCGGGGGGGTCCTCGGGCACAGATACGCAGTATTTT	CASSSVAGGSSGTDTQYF
TRBV18	TRBJ2-7	TRBD1	-	TGTGCCAGCTCACCGGGACAGTACTCCTACGAGCAGTACTTC	CASSPGQYSYEQYF